A single sample gave rise to the 29 T cell receptor beta chains below, sequenced in a study of cytomegalovirus exposure and HLA in healthy donors. TCRdb keeps only in-frame clones here, not all; method: immunoSEQ multiplex PCR. The sample lists more than 250,000 clones; around 90% were seen once. The specimen was PBMCs. The receptor set was obtained from a woman younger than 45 in good health and CMV-seropositive.

This rearrangement joins TRBV9 to TRBJ2-2; D may match TRBD1 or TRBD2 (6 bases each). The germline V and J ends were trimmed by 3 bases and 6 bases, with 12 bases remaining between them. The CDR3 contains 14 residues. CDR1 is SGDLS and CDR2 is YYNGEE in the germline V gene. The CDR3, as DNA: TGTGCCAGCAGCGGGGGGGCGCTTCCCGGGGAGCTGTTTTTT. This gives the protein CASSGGALPGELFF. The complete variable domain, with remaining parts taken from reference TRBV9 and TRBJ2-2, reads DSGVTQTPKHLITATGQRVTLRCSPRSGDLSVYWYQQSLDQGLQFLIQYYNGEERAKGNILERFSAQQFPDLHSELNLSSLELGDSALYFCASSGGALPGELFFGEGSRLTVL.

The chain links TRBV7-3 to TRBJ2-3; D is undetermined. CDR1 and CDR2 from the germline V gene are SGHTA and FQGTGA. V was cut by 2 bases and J by 3 bases, with 9 bases left in between. The CDR3 spans 14 residues. In DNA, the CDR3 is TGTGCCAGCAGCTTAGGATCCTTGACAGATACGCAGTATTTT. Translating it yields CASSLGSLTDTQYF.

The gene calls are TRBV7-9 and TRBJ2-3; the match to TRBD2 covers 15 bases. The CDR3 is 17 amino acids. J gave up 6 bases and V 5 bases, and 9 bases lay outside the gene matches. From germline, CDR1 is SEHNR and CDR2 FQNEAQ (reference sequence). The CDR3 DNA sequence: TGTGCCAGCAGCCCCGGGACTAGCGGGGGGTCTGGGGATACGCAGTATTTT. Its protein product is CASSPGTSGGSGDTQYF.

As DNA, the CDR3 is TGTGCCAGCAGTCGACAGGGTATCGAGCAGTACTTC. This translates into CASSRQGIEQYF. V gene TRBV2 combines with J gene TRBJ2-7; the match to TRBD1 covers 7 bases. V was pared by 5 bases and J by 6 bases, with 4 bases of the junction left unmatched. CDR1 is SNHLY, CDR2 FYNNEI, per germline. CDR3 size: 12 residues.

This chain connects TRBV7-2 to TRBJ2-5; 7 bases line up with TRBD1. CDR3 length equals 16 residues. V shed 5 bases and J 2 bases; nucleotides not matched to a gene: 11. Germline CDR1 SGHTA, CDR2 FQGNSA. CDR3 region: CASSTPGQDRQETQYF. The CDR3 DNA follows: TGTGCCAGCAGCACGCCTGGACAGGATAGGCAAGAGACCCAGTACTTC.

This chain uses TRBV9 with TRBJ2-2, with D uncertain. V gave up 6 bases and J gave up 1 base, with 7 bases separating them. The CDR3 spans 13 residues. Germline CDR1 SGDLS, CDR2 YYNGEE. The CDR3 loop reads CASKKGNTGELFF. The CDR3 nucleotides are TGTGCCAGCAAGAAGGGGAACACCGGGGAGCTGTTTTTT. Using reference TRBV9 and TRBJ2-2 for the parts outside the CDR3, the full variable domain is DSGVTQTPKHLITATGQRVTLRCSPRSGDLSVYWYQQSLDQGLQFLIQYYNGEERAKGNILERFSAQQFPDLHSELNLSSLELGDSALYFCASKKGNTGELFFGEGSRLTVL.

The V and J genes are TRBV10-2 and TRBJ2-5; possible D gene TRBD1, 6 bases. CDR1 and CDR2 (germline): WSHSY, SAAADI. V was cut by 2 bases and J by 8 bases, with 15 bases left in between. The CDR3 length is 14 residues. The CDR3 sequence: CASSETGSGTTQYF. Written as DNA, the CDR3 is TGCGCCAGCAGTGAGACAGGGAGTGGGACAACCCAGTACTTC.

This clone was observed once. This chain connects TRBV7-8 to TRBJ2-7; D is possibly TRBD1 or TRBD2 (7 bases each). Trimming took off 4 bases at V and 6 bases at J, with 13 bases between the two ends. Germline V lookup: CDR1 SGHVS, CDR2 FQNEAQ. This CDR3 region has 13 residues. CDR3 sequence reads: CASSSGGVGEQYF. The CDR3 DNA reads as TGTGCCAGCAGCTCAGGGGGGGTTGGCGAGCAGTACTTC.

This chain joins TRBV19 and TRBJ2-7, with TRBD1 identical over 10 bases. The V segment lost 10 bases and the J segment 2 bases; nucleotides outside the gene matches: 2. The CDR3 extends over 12 amino acids. The V gene's germline CDR1 is LNHDA and CDR2 SQIVND (reference sequence). The CDR3 DNA reads as TGTGCCACTGGACAGGGGGCCTACGAGCAGTACTTC. Encoded protein: CATGQGAYEQYF.

This clone appeared once. The chain uses TRBV4-2 and TRBJ2-1; TRBD2 matches 12 bases. The CDR3 runs 21 residues. The germline CDR1 and CDR2 sequences are LGHNA and YNFKEQ. Trimming took 1 base from V and 1 from J; bases not matched to a gene: 14. The DNA for the CDR3 is TGTGCCAGCAGCCAAGTCAATCCGGGACTAGCGGGTCTTCGGTCCTACAATGAGCAGTTCTTC. This sequence encodes CASSQVNPGLAGLRSYNEQFF.

The chain is built from TRBV6-5 and TRBJ2-7; D is ambiguous. The germline gives CDR1 MNHEY, CDR2 SVGAGI. With 5 bases removed from V and 3 bases from J, the gap between germline ends came to 5 bases. The CDR3 is 11 amino acids. Here the CDR3 reads CASSRVYEQYF. The CDR3 DNA sequence: TGTGCCAGCAGTAGAGTCTACGAGCAGTACTTC.

This clone showed up just a few times. The CDR3 protein is CASRPGTGETEAFF. DNA for the CDR3: TGTGCCAGCAGACCCGGGACAGGGGAGACTGAAGCTTTCTTT. V usage is TRBV2 and J usage is TRBJ1-1, with 10 positions matching TRBD1. The CDR3 is 14 residues long. Germline trimming cut 6 bases from V and 5 bases from J; bases unmatched to any gene: 6. Germline CDR1 reads SNHLY; CDR2 reads FYNNEI. The whole variable domain, filled in from reference TRBV2 and TRBJ1-1, reads EPEVTQTPSHQVTQMGQEVILRCVPISNHLYFYWYRQILGQKVEFLVSFYNNEISEKSEIFDDQFSVERPDGSNFTLKIRSTKLEDSAMYFCASRPGTGETEAFFGQGTRLTVV.

The chain has TRBV14 and TRBJ1-6, with a tentative D call TRBD1 (5 bases). This CDR3 has 17 residues. V shed 0 bases and J shed 9 bases, with 18 bases lying between them. Germline CDR1 is SGHDN and CDR2 is FVKESK. Written as DNA, the CDR3 is TGTGCCAGCAGCCAAGAAAGGACATCGTCCGGACGTTCACCCCTCCACTTT. Its protein product is CASSQERTSSGRSPLHF.

This clone was seen a single time. The CDR3 DNA reads TGTGCCAGCAGCCCCGGTAACTACGAGCAGTACTTC. Encoded protein: CASSPGNYEQYF. The chain links TRBV7-8 to TRBJ2-7; D unclear. V was shortened by 5 bases and J by 3 bases, with 8 bases between the two germline ends. This CDR3 has 12 residues. Per germline, CDR1 SGHVS and CDR2 FQNEAQ.

The chain is built from TRBV4-3 and TRBJ1-4; 8 positions match TRBD1. The CDR3 consists of 20 residues. V shed 0 bases and J 4 bases; nucleotides not matched to a gene: 16. Germline-derived CDR1 and CDR2 are LGHNA and YSLEER. The CDR3 bases are TGCGCCAGCAGCCAAGACCGCGTCGTGCAGGGGGCACTTGATAATGAAAAACTGTTTTTT. It yields the protein CASSQDRVVQGALDNEKLFF.

The gene calls are TRBV28 and TRBJ2-1; TRBD1 matches 9 bases. The CDR3 is 14 amino acids. V was pared by 6 bases and J by 7 bases, with 7 bases of the junction left unmatched. Germline CDR1 reads MDHEN; CDR2 reads SYDVKM. The CDR3 region has the DNA TGTGCCAGCAGAACGACAGGGGGGAAAAATGAGCAGTTCTTC. It codes for CASRTTGGKNEQFF.

The chain combines TRBV5-1 with TRBJ1-2; maybe TRBD1 (6 bases). The CDR3 runs 15 residues. Between the trimmed V and J ends, which lost 0 bases and 3 bases, there was a span of 12 bases. Germline V gene data show CDR1 as SGHRS and CDR2 as YFSETQ. CDR3 coding DNA: TGCGCCAGCAGCTTGGTTGGGGGCGCAGACTATGGCTACACCTTC. It yields the protein CASSLVGGADYGYTF.

This clone showed up just a few times. The genes are TRBV9 and TRBJ1-1, with TRBD1 as a possible D gene (5 bases). The germline V and J ends were trimmed by 4 bases and 2 bases, with 12 bases remaining between them. The CDR3 has 14 residues. Germline V gene lookup returns CDR1 SGDLS and CDR2 YYNGEE. The CDR3 protein is CASSPMGGNTEAFF. The CDR3 nucleotides are TGTGCCAGCAGCCCAATGGGGGGAAACACTGAAGCTTTCTTT. The whole variable domain, remainder taken from reference TRBV9 and TRBJ1-1, is DSGVTQTPKHLITATGQRVTLRCSPRSGDLSVYWYQQSLDQGLQFLIQYYNGEERAKGNILERFSAQQFPDLHSELNLSSLELGDSALYFCASSPMGGNTEAFFGQGTRLTVV.

The chain recombines TRBV2 with TRBJ1-2; D call uncertain. CDR1 SNHLY and CDR2 FYNNEI come from the germline V gene. Deletions cut 5 bases from V and 2 bases from J, with 9 bases between. This CDR3 spans 13 amino acids. The CDR3, as DNA: TGTGCCAGCAGTCGGGAGACAAACTATGGCTACACCTTC. Translation gives CASSRETNYGYTF.

The chain has TRBV5-1 and TRBJ1-1; unclear D gene. CDR1 and CDR2 from the germline V gene are SGHRS and YFSETQ. The CDR3 sequence is 14 residues long. V gave up 0 bases and J gave up 4 bases, with 10 bases separating them. The CDR3 region has the DNA TGCGCCAGCAGCTTGGCCTGGGGTGGCACTGAAGCTTTCTTT. This sequence encodes CASSLAWGGTEAFF.

The V gene is TRBV29-1, the J gene TRBJ2-7; 8 bases map to TRBD1. Germline V gives CDR1 SQVTM, CDR2 ANQGSEA. Losses at the gene ends were 4 bases for V and 6 bases for J; bases not matched to a gene: 8. This CDR3 comprises 13 residues. CDR3 sequence: CSVGGTGLSEQYF. CDR3 nucleotide sequence: TGCAGCGTTGGTGGGACAGGTCTCTCCGAGCAGTACTTC.

This clone was counted a few times. The chain carries TRBV28 and TRBJ2-7; perhaps TRBD1 as D (6 bases). Looked up from germline, CDR1 is MDHEN and CDR2 is SYDVKM. This CDR3 is built from 14 residues. V was cut by 5 bases and J by 4 bases, with 15 bases left in between. The DNA for the CDR3 is TGTGCCAGCAGTGCCCCCGGGACAATGTACGAGCAGTACTTC. Translating it yields CASSAPGTMYEQYF.

This clone came up a few times. The rearrangement joins TRBV5-1 to TRBJ2-1; D might be TRBD1 (6 bases). The CDR3 is 15 amino acids. The germline V gene has CDR1 SGHRS and CDR2 YFSETQ. V was shortened by 3 bases and J by 4 bases, with 14 bases between the two germline ends. The CDR3 spells CASSSTGTPYNEQFF. The CDR3 DNA follows: TGCGCCAGCAGCTCTACCGGGACACCGTACAATGAGCAGTTCTTC. The full variable domain, its missing parts supplied by reference TRBV5-1 and TRBJ2-1, is KAGVTQTPRYLIKTRGQQVTLSCSPISGHRSVSWYQQTPGQGLQFLFEYFSETQRNKGNFPGRFSGRQFSNSRSEMNVSTLELGDSALYLCASSSTGTPYNEQFFGPGTRLTVL.

The chain carries TRBV29-1 and TRBJ2-7; either TRBD1 or TRBD2 may fit D (6 bases each). CDR1 and CDR2 (germline): SQVTM, ANQGSEA. The CDR3 is made up of 13 amino acids. The V and J ends lost 5 bases and 5 bases respectively, with 16 bases between them. The CDR3 nucleotides are TGCAGCGTTTCGAGGGGGGCGATGGACGAGCAGTACTTC. Amino acids: CSVSRGAMDEQYF.

On this clone: The junction departs from germline at one end; a sequencing error may be responsible. The rearrangement uses TRBV7-2 and TRBJ1-6; a possible D gene is TRBD1 (5 bases). The CDR3 has 13 residues. Per germline, CDR1 SGHTA and CDR2 FQGNSA. The CDR3 bases are TGTGCCAGCAGCTTAGGTGGTGGGGACCCCTCGGACTTT. Protein product: CASSLGGGDPSDF.

The CDR3: CASWKGGGPQETQYF. For the CDR3, the DNA is TGTGCCAGCTGGAAGGGAGGGGGGCCTCAAGAGACCCAGTACTTC. The rearrangement uses TRBV5-4 and TRBJ2-5, with D tentatively TRBD2 (7 bases). CDR1 is SGHNT, CDR2 YYREEE, per germline (reference sequence). This CDR3 comprises 15 residues. Trimming shortened V by 7 bases and J by 2 bases, and 18 bases separated the two germline ends.

The V call is TRBV5-4, the J call TRBJ2-7; D remains ambiguous. Per germline, CDR1 SGHNT and CDR2 YYREEE (reference sequence). The CDR3 length is 11 residues. Trimming stripped 1 base from V and 7 bases from J, with 6 bases between. In DNA, the CDR3 is TGTGCCAGCAGCTTGTTGCAGGAGCAGTACTTC. The encoded protein is CASSLLQEQYF.

The V call is TRBV5-1, the J call TRBJ2-5; 10 bases are shared with TRBD2. The CDR3 is 14 residues long. Germline V gives CDR1 SGHRS, CDR2 YFSETQ. Unmatched junction bases numbered 0, after V lost 0 bases and J lost 4 bases. CDR3 loop: CASSLGLAGETQYF. The CDR3 DNA sequence: TGCGCCAGCAGCTTGGGACTAGCGGGAGAGACCCAGTACTTC.

Many counts were recorded for this clone. The chain has TRBV19 and TRBJ2-1, with D possibly TRBD1 on 5 matching bases. With 7 bases removed from V and 2 bases from J, the gap between germline ends came to 15 bases. The CDR3 consists of 15 residues. The germline CDR1 and CDR2 sequences are LNHDA and SQIVND (reference sequence). Written as DNA, the CDR3 is TGTGCCAGTAAGAAGACAGCCGAAGCCTACAATGAGCAGTTCTTC. This encodes CASKKTAEAYNEQFF. The full variable domain, completed using reference TRBV19 and TRBJ2-1, is DGGITQSPKYLFRKEGQNVTLSCEQNLNHDAMYWYRQDPGQGLRLIYYSQIVNDFQKGDIAEGYSVSREKKESFPLTVTSAQKNPTAFYLCASKKTAEAYNEQFFGPGTRLTVL.